This T cell receptor (beta chain) is from a study of T cell responses to AZD1222 COVID-19 vaccine. Study outcomes and limitations: Spike was spanned by vaccine-associated CD4 TCRs, with dominance at 160-218 and 743-854.

TCRdb's table, derived via immunoSEQ multiplex PCR, lists solely in-frame clones and lacks some. The data show 55,000 to 80,000 clones, roughly 80% seen once. This clone was counted between two and nine times. Its target is unknown. Looked up from germline, CDR1 is SGHTA and CDR2 is FQGNSA. V gave up 5 bases and J gave up 0 bases, with 11 bases separating them. This CDR3 contains 15 residues. The TCR sequence derives from an adult in good health. Sequenced material: peripheral blood, taken on day 0 of AZD1222 vaccination. The chain combines TRBV7-2 with TRBJ1-5; TRBD1 might be the D (6 bases). The CDR3 bases are TGTGCCAGCAGCCTGGACAGATTTAGCAATCAGCCCCAGCATTTT. Protein sequence: CASSLDRFSNQPQHF.